This T cell receptor (beta chain) appears in the sequencing data of a study of cytomegalovirus exposure and HLA in healthy donors. Turning to the study itself: In terms of ancestry, the Caucasian-associated cluster contained about 81% of the approximately 400 genotyped donors. Overall study findings and caveats: TCR sequences were mostly rare, though some public TCRs occurred in many donors. For TCR beta chains, V- and J-gene trimming was later linked to a missense DCLRE1C variant. It was likely that a cluster of highly shared sequence variants was a sequencing artifact.

A word on this clone: What it binds is not known.

The PCR contained 60 Vbeta and 13 Jbeta primers. TCRdb's table, derived via immunoSEQ multiplex PCR, lists solely in-frame clones and lacks some. The sample has 150,000 to 200,000 clones, 75% to 85% seen once. The sequencing input was PBMCs. The receptor was isolated from a woman in her fifties or sixties in good health and CMV-seronegative.

The CDR3 DNA reads TGTGCCAGCAGCTTAGCCTCGGACAGAGGCACAGATACGCAGTATTTT. This codes for CASSLASDRGTDTQYF. The chain joins TRBV11-3 to TRBJ2-3; TRBD1 is a possible D gene (6 bases). The ends were cut back, 1 base at V and 1 base at J, with 12 bases in the middle. The CDR3 is made up of 16 amino acids. Per the germline V gene, CDR1 is SGHNT and CDR2 is YENEEA.